The 11 T cell receptor beta chains below come from one sample, sequenced in a study of blood T cell repertoires in COVID-19 (dated by TCRdb to 2020 to 2021). The library was built by means of the immunoSEQ multiplex PCR assay. In its TCRdb copy, this immuneACCESS table keeps in-frame sequences only and misses some clones. Where compared with another copy, unresolved V genes explain less than half of these, and the others have no known cause. The sample records about 86,000 clones, approximately 83% of which are singletons. Approximately 34% of the sample comes from the top ten. Sample: peripheral blood. Receptors originate from a woman older than 75 with active or convalescent COVID-19.

The V gene is TRBV18, the J gene TRBJ2-5, with D possibly being TRBD2 (5 bases). Trimming shortened V by 1 base and J by 5 bases, and 14 bases separated the two germline ends. This CDR3 contains 15 residues. Germline V gene sequence: CDR1 KGHSH, CDR2 LQKENI. The CDR3 loop is CASSPRTQLGETQYF. In nucleotides, the CDR3 is TGTGCCAGCTCACCACGGACTCAACTTGGCGAGACCCAGTACTTC.

The DNA for the CDR3 is TGTGCCTGGAGCGGGAGGACTAGCGGCTGGCAGTTCTTC. It codes for CAWSGRTSGWQFF. This sequence joins TRBV30 and TRBJ2-1; 10 nucleotides agree with TRBD2. This CDR3 region has 13 residues. Germline lookup yields CDR1 GTSNPN and CDR2 SVGIG (reference sequence). Trimming cost V 3 bases and J 12 bases; bases outside gene matches: 8.

J is TRBJ1-2 and V is TRBV3-1 (or the pseudogene TRBV3-2); 9 nucleotides agree with TRBD1. V lost 6 bases to trimming and J lost 7 bases; unmatched junction nucleotides: 9. CDR3 length: 14 amino acids. Germline V gene data show CDR1 as LGHDT and CDR2 as YNNKEL (reference sequence). CDR3 nucleotides: TGTGCCAGCAGTCCTCCGGGACAGGGTTTTGGCTACACCTTC. It specifies CASSPPGQGFGYTF.

This rearrangement joins TRBV6-5 to TRBJ1-4, with D perhaps matching TRBD1 (5 bases). The CDR3 totals 15 residues. Germline CDR1 reads MNHEY; CDR2 reads SVGAGI. Trimming took 6 bases from V and 5 from J, leaving 16 bases between them. The CDR3 region is CASRGGQSSNEKLFF. In DNA, the CDR3 is TGTGCCAGCAGGGGCGGACAATCTTCAAATGAAAAACTGTTTTTT.

The V gene is TRBV10-1, the J gene TRBJ2-5, with D tentatively TRBD2 (6 bases). V was trimmed by 2 bases and J by 0 bases, leaving 7 bases between them. Germline V gene lookup returns CDR1 WNHNN and CDR2 SYGVQD (reference sequence). The CDR3 runs to 14 residues. The CDR3 here is CASSESGYQETQYF. The CDR3 bases are TGCGCCAGCAGTGAGAGCGGGTACCAAGAGACCCAGTACTTC.

This chain connects TRBV14 to TRBJ2-1, with 9 bases identical to TRBD2. The J segment lost 7 bases and the V segment lost 2 bases, leaving 9 bases of the junction unmatched. Germline loops: CDR1 SGHDN, CDR2 FVKESK. This CDR3 has 16 residues. As DNA, the CDR3 is TGTGCCAGCAGCCAATGGGCGGGAGGGCCGGGTAATGAGCAGTTCTTC. Translated, it gives CASSQWAGGPGNEQFF.

This rearrangement joins TRBV6-2 or TRBV6-3 to TRBJ1-2; 7 bases match TRBD1. This CDR3 is 14 amino acids long. After removal of 2 bases from V and 4 bases from J, the junction contained 4 bases not matched to a gene. CDR1 MNHEY and CDR2 SVGEGT come from the germline V gene. CDR3 nucleotide sequence: TGTGCCAGCAGTTACGACAGGGTCGTCTATGGCTACACCTTC. Its protein is CASSYDRVVYGYTF.

The rearrangement links TRBV29-1 to TRBJ1-1; 9 positions agree with TRBD1. Germline lookup yields CDR1 SQVTM and CDR2 ANQGSEA. The CDR3 has 13 residues. V gave up 4 bases and J gave up 0 bases; unmatched junction bases: 0. CDR3 bases: TGCAGCGTTGGGGACAGGGTGAACACTGAAGCTTTCTTT. Its protein is CSVGDRVNTEAFF.

The rearrangement uses TRBV19 and TRBJ1-5; no clear D. With 6 bases removed from V and 4 bases from J, the gap between germline ends came to 10 bases. This CDR3 region has 13 residues. In germline, CDR1 is LNHDA, CDR2 SQIVND (reference sequence). The CDR3 loop reads CASRSAGNQPQHF. The CDR3 nucleotides are TGTGCCAGTAGATCGGCAGGTAATCAGCCCCAGCATTTT. Drawing the rest from reference TRBV19 and TRBJ1-5, the complete variable domain is DGGITQSPKYLFRKEGQNVTLSCEQNLNHDAMYWYRQDPGQGLRLIYYSQIVNDFQKGDIAEGYSVSREKKESFPLTVTSAQKNPTAFYLCASRSAGNQPQHFGDGTRLSIL.

The V gene is TRBV10-2, the J gene TRBJ2-4; no clear D. Germline assignment: CDR1 WSHSY and CDR2 SAAADI. The V and J ends lost 2 bases and 0 bases respectively, with 14 bases between them. This CDR3 is 17 amino acids long. The chain's CDR3 is CASSEPPEPRAKNIQYF. The CDR3 DNA is TGCGCCAGCAGTGAGCCCCCGGAGCCCCGAGCCAAAAACATTCAGTACTTC.

This clone was seen a few times. The chain combines TRBV27 with TRBJ2-3; 10 bases fit TRBD2. V trimming: 6 bases; J trimming: 4 bases; junction bases outside the gene matches: 16. The CDR3 sequence is 18 residues long. Germline CDR1 and CDR2: MNHEY and SMNVEV (reference sequence). CDR3 in DNA: TGTGCCAGCAGACAGACAGTAGGACTAGCGGCGGAGGCAGATACGCAGTATTTT. Amino acids: CASRQTVGLAAEADTQYF.